Listed here are 3 T cell receptor beta chains from one sample, sequenced in a study of T cell repertoires in cytomegalovirus infection. For these receptors, no antigen is known. TCRdb called the reads again in MiXCR, with one record for every CDR3 protein. Of roughly 500,000 distinct CDR3 sequences in the sample, approximately 46% were seen once. The material sequenced was cultured PBMCs, taken from culture after CMV antigen stimulation. These receptors were obtained from a human donor in good health (CMV status not recorded). Some clones in this sample may be carry-over from other donors' samples.

The chain couples TRBV7-2 to TRBJ2-7; D uncertain. The CDR3 is 16 amino acids. CDR1 and CDR2 (germline): SGHTA, FQGNSA. The ends were cut back, 1 base at V and 2 bases at J, with 15 bases in the middle. CDR3 region: CASSLGWQAFTYEQYF. CDR3 in DNA: TGTGCCAGCAGCTTAGGTTGGCAGGCATTTACCTACGAGCAGTACTTC.

DNA of the CDR3: TGCAGTGCTAGAGGACAGGGGGCGGACACAGATACGCAGTATTTT. This encodes CSARGQGADTDTQYF. The V call is TRBV20-1, the J call TRBJ2-3; TRBD1 agrees at 10 bases. V was pared by 1 base and J by 2 bases, with 3 bases of the junction left unmatched. The germline gives CDR1 DFQATT, CDR2 SNEGSKA (reference sequence). CDR3 size: 15 residues.

The chain joins TRBV7-8 to TRBJ1-2; D gene ambiguous. Germline V lookup: CDR1 SGHVS, CDR2 FQNEAQ. The CDR3 is 14 residues long. The V end was cut by 5 bases, the J end by 4 bases, with 14 bases between. This CDR3 is CASSERTRSYGYTF. The CDR3 DNA sequence: TGTGCCAGCAGCGAGAGGACCCGTTCCTATGGCTACACCTTC.